This T cell receptor (beta chain) was identified in a study of immune evolution from preneoplasia to lung adenocarcinoma. For this clone: The antigen is unknown.

Germline V lookup: CDR1 SGDLS, CDR2 YYNGEE. Trimming removed 6 bases at V and 2 bases at J, with 17 bases between. This CDR3 region has 15 residues. Generated by immunoSEQ multiplex PCR, the TCRdb table keeps only in-frame clones and is missing some. The profile covers under 4,500 clones, with about 91% appearing a single time and 2% to 3% taken by the ten largest. Patients had resection in Japan or China between about 2014 and 2017. Nucleic acids came from premalignant or tumor cells enriched by macro-dissection. Study-level results: From normal lung to invasive adenocarcinoma, top clone frequencies appeared to decrease.

The sequence came from a person between 60 and 79 years old with lung adenocarcinoma. The rearrangement uses TRBV9 and TRBJ2-5; D possibly matches TRBD1 or TRBD2 (5 bases each). The specimen was FFPE lung adenocarcinoma in situ tissue. The CDR3: CASTRDGTPQETQYF. The CDR3 DNA follows: TGTGCCAGCACTAGAGACGGGACCCCACAAGAGACCCAGTACTTC.